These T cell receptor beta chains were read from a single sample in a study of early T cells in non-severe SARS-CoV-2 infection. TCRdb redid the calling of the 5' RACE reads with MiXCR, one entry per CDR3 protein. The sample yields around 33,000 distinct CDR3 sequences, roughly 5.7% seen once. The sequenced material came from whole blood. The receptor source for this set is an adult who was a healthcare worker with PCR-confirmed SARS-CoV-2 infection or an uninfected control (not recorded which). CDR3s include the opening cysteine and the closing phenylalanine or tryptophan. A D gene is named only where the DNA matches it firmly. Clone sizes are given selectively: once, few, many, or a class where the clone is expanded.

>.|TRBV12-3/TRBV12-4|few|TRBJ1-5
CASSYTGTRNQPQHF
TGTGCCAGCAGCTACACAGGGACCCGCAATCAGCCCCAGCATTTT
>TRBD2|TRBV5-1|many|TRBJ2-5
CASSLVPSGAQETQYF
TGCGCCAGCAGCTTAGTCCCTAGCGGGGCCCAAGAGACCCAGTACTTC
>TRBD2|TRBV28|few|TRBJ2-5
CASSPDRVLAGGSETQYF
TGTGCCAGCAGCCCCGACAGAGTGCTAGCGGGGGGGTCAGAGACCCAGTACTTC
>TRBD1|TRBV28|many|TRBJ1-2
CASRRQGDYGYTF
TGTGCCAGCAGAAGACAGGGGGACTATGGCTACACCTTC
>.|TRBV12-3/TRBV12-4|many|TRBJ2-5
CASSSRETQYF
TGTGCCAGCAGCAGTCGAGAGACCCAGTACTTC
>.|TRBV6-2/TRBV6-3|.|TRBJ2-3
CASSYQEVDWEDTQYF
TGTGCCAGCAGTTACCAGGAGGTCGACTGGGAGGATACGCAGTATTTT
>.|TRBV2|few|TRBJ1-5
CASSELSAGVQPQHF
TGTGCCAGCAGTGAACTTTCGGCAGGGGTGCAGCCCCAGCATTTT
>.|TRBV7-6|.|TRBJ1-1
CASSWGTEAFF
TGTGCCAGCAGCTGGGGAACTGAAGCTTTCTTT
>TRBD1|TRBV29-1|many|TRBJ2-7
CSVETGQGQYF
TGCAGCGTTGAGACTGGACAGGGACAGTACTTC
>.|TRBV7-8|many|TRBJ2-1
CASSLRTGRDEQFF
TGTGCCAGCAGCCTACGGACAGGGAGGGATGAGCAGTTCTTC
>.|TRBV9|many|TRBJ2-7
CASSVNHEQYF
TGTGCCAGCAGCGTAAACCACGAGCAGTACTTC
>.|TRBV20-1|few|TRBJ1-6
CSATILGSYNSPLHF
TGCAGTGCTACGATCCTGGGCTCCTATAATTCACCCCTCCACTTT
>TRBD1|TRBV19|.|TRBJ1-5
CASSRGQGVRQPQHF
TGTGCCAGTAGTAGGGGACAGGGAGTGAGACAGCCCCAGCATTTT
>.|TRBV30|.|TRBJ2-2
CAWKGRAAGTGELFF
TGTGCCTGGAAGGGTAGAGCCGCCGGCACCGGGGAGCTGTTTTTT
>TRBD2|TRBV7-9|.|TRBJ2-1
CASNQLPGLETEQFF
TGTGCCAGCAACCAATTACCGGGACTAGAAACTGAGCAGTTCTTC
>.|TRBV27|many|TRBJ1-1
CASSLFGVNTEAFF
TGTGCCAGCAGTTTATTTGGGGTGAACACTGAAGCTTTCTTT
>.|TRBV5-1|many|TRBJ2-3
CASSLMEDTQYF
TGCGCCAGCAGCTTGATGGAAGATACGCAGTATTTT
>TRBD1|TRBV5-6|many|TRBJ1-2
CASSFGGDRGTNYGYTF
TGTGCCAGCAGCTTCGGCGGTGACAGGGGTACTAACTATGGCTACACCTTC
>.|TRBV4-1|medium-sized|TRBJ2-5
CASTPDLTGETQYF
TGCGCCAGCACCCCAGACTTAACCGGGGAGACCCAGTACTTC
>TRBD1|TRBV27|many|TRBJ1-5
CASRRGTGGSDNQPQHF
TGTGCCAGCAGACGTGGGACAGGGGGGTCGGACAATCAGCCCCAGCATTTT
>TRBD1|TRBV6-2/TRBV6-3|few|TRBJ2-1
CASIPGQGRVSSYNEQFF
TGTGCCAGCATACCGGGACAGGGCCGCGTAAGCTCCTACAATGAGCAGTTCTTC
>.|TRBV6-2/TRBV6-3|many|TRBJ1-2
CASSYGGFYGYTF
TGTGCCAGCAGTTACGGAGGGTTCTATGGCTACACCTTC
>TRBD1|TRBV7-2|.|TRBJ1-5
CASRVGGTGEYSNQPQHF
TGTGCCAGCAGAGTTGGCGGGACAGGAGAATATAGCAATCAGCCCCAGCATTTT
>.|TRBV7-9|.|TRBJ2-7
CASSLVEGGFYEQYF
TGTGCCAGCAGCTTAGTTGAGGGCGGCTTCTACGAGCAGTACTTC
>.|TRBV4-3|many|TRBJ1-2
CASSPGTSWDNYGYTF
TGCGCCAGCAGCCCCGGTACCTCGTGGGACAACTATGGCTACACCTTC
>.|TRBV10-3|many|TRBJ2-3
CAISVLDRGTDTQYF
TGTGCCATCAGTGTACTCGACCGGGGCACAGATACGCAGTATTTT
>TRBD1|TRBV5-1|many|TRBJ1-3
CASSSAPGQVSGNTIYF
TGCGCCAGCAGCTCAGCCCCGGGACAGGTCTCTGGAAACACCATATATTTT
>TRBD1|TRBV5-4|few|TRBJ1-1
CASSLTGVMNTEAFF
TGTGCCAGCAGCTTGACAGGGGTTATGAACACTGAAGCTTTCTTT
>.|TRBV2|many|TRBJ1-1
CASRGGSAEAFF
TGTGCCAGCAGAGGGGGATCGGCAGAAGCTTTCTTT
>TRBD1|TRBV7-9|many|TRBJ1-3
CASSFGQGAAGNTIYF
TGTGCCAGCAGCTTCGGACAGGGGGCAGCTGGAAACACCATATATTTT
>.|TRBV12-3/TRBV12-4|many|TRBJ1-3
CASSLRGGSGNTIYF
TGTGCCAGCAGTTTAAGGGGGGGATCTGGAAACACCATATATTTT
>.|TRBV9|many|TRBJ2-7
CASSSRDRHYEQYF
TGTGCCAGCAGCAGCCGGGACCGCCACTACGAGCAGTACTTC
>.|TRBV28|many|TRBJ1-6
CASSLTGVTNSPLHF
TGTGCCAGCAGTTTAACAGGCGTAACCAATTCACCCCTCCACTTT
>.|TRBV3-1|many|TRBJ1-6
CASSQASWDSPLHF
TGTGCCAGCAGCCAAGCATCGTGGGATTCACCCCTCCACTTT
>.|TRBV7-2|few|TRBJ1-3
CASSLKQGNTIYF
TGTGCCAGCAGCTTGAAACAGGGAAACACCATATATTTT
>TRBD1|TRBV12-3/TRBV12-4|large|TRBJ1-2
CASSFEGADYGYTF
TGTGCCAGCAGTTTTGAGGGGGCGGACTATGGCTACACCTTC